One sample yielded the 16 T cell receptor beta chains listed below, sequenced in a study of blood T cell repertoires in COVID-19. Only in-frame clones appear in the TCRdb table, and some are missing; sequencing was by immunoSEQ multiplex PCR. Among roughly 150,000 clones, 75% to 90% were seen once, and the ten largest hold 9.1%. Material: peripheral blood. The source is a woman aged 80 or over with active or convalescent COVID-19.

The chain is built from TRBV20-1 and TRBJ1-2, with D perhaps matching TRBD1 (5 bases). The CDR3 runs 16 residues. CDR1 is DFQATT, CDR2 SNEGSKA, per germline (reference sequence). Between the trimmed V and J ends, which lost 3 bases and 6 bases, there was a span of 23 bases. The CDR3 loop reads CSASGWKGVTGDGYTF. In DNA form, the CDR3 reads TGCAGTGCTAGTGGTTGGAAAGGGGTGACGGGAGATGGCTACACCTTC.

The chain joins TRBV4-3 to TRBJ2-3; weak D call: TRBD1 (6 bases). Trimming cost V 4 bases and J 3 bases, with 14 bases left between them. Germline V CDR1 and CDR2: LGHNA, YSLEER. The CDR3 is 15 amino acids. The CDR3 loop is CASSLEYRETDTQYF. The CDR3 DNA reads TGCGCCAGCAGCCTTGAGTACAGGGAGACAGATACGCAGTATTTT.

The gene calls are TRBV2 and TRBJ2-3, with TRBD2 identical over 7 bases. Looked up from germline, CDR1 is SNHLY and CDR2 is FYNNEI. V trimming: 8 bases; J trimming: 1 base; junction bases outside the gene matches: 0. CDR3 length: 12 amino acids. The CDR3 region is CASAGGTDTQYF. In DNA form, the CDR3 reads TGTGCCAGCGCGGGGGGCACAGATACGCAGTATTTT.

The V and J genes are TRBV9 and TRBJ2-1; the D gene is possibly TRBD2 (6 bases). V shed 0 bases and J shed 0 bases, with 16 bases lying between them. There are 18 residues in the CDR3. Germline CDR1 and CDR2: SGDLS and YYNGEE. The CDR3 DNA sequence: TGTGCCAGCAGCGTAGAGCGGAGCGGGCTGCGCTCCTACAATGAGCAGTTCTTC. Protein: CASSVERSGLRSYNEQFF.

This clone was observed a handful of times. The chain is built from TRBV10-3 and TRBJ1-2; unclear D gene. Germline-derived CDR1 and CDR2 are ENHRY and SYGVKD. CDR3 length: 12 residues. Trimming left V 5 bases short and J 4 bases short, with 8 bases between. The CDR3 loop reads CAISFSSYGYTF. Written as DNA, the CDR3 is TGTGCCATCAGTTTTTCCTCCTATGGCTACACCTTC.

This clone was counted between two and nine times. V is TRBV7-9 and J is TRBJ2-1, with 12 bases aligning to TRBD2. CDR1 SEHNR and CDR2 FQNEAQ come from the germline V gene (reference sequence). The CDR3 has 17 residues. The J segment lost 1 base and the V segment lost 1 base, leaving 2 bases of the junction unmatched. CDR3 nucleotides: TGTGCCAGCAGCTTAGGACTAGCGGGGGATTCCTACAATGAGCAGTTCTTC. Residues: CASSLGLAGDSYNEQFF.

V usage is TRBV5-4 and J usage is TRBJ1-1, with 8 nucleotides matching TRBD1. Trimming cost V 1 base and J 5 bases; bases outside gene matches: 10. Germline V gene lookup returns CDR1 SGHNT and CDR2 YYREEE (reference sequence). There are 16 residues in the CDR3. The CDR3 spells CASSLRPTGGRTEAFF. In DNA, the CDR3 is TGTGCCAGCAGCTTGAGGCCAACAGGGGGGAGGACTGAAGCTTTCTTT.

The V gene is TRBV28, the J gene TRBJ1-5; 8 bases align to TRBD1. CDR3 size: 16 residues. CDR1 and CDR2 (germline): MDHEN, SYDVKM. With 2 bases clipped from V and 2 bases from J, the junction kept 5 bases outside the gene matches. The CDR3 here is CASSLSTGGGNQPQHF. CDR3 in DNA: TGTGCCAGCAGTTTAAGTACAGGGGGGGGCAATCAGCCCCAGCATTTT.

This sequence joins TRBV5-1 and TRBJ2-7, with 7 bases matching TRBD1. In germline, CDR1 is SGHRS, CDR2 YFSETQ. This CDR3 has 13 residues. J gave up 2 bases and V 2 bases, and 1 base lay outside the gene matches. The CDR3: CASSLDRAYEQYF. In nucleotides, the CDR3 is TGCGCCAGCAGCTTAGACAGGGCCTACGAGCAGTACTTC.

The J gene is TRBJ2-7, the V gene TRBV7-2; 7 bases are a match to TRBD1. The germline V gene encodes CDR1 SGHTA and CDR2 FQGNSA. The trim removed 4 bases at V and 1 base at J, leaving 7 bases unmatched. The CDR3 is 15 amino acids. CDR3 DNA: TGTGCCAGCAGCTGGTCAGGGGGACCGTCCTACGAGCAGTACTTC. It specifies CASSWSGGPSYEQYF.

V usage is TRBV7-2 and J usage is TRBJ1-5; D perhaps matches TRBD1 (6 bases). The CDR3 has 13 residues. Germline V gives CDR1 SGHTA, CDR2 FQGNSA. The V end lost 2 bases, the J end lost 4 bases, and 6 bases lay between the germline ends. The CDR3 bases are TGTGCCAGCAGCTTACAGGGGAATCAGCCCCAGCATTTT. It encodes CASSLQGNQPQHF.

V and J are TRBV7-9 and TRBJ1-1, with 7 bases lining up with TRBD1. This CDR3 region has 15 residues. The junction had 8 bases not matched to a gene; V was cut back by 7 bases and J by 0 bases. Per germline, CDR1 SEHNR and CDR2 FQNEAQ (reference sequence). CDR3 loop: CASTLGGAMNTEAFF. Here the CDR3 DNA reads TGTGCCAGCACCCTAGGGGGCGCGATGAACACTGAAGCTTTCTTT.

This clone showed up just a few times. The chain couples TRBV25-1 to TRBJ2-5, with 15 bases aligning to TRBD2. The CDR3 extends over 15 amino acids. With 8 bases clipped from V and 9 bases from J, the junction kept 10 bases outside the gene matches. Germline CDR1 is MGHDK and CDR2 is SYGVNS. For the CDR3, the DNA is TGTGCCAGCGGATGGACTAGCGGGGGGGCTGGGTCCCAGTACTTC. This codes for CASGWTSGGAGSQYF.

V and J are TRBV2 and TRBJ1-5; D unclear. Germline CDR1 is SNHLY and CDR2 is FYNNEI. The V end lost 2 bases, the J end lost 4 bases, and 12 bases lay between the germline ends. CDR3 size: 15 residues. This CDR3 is CASSEIRTGNQPQHF. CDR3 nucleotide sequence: TGTGCCAGCAGTGAAATCCGGACTGGGAATCAGCCCCAGCATTTT.

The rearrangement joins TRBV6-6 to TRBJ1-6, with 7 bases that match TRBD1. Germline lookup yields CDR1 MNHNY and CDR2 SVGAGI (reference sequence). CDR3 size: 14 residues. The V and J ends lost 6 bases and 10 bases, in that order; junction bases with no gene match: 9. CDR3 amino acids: CASSQQGGHSPLHF. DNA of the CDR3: TGTGCCAGCAGCCAGCAGGGGGGTCACTCACCCCTCCACTTT.

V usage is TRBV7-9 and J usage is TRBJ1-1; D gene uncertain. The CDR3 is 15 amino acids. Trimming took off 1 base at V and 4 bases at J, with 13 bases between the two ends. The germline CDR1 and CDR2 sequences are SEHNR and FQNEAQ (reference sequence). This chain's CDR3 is CASSLDFNPVTEAFF. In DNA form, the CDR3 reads TGTGCCAGCAGCTTAGATTTCAACCCGGTCACTGAAGCTTTCTTT.